This T cell receptor beta chain was captured by sequencing in a study of early stage breast cancer tumors. The CDR3 covers 18 residues. Germline V gives CDR1 SEHNR, CDR2 FQNEAQ (reference sequence). Trimming cost V 1 base and J 1 base; bases outside gene matches: 11. Using immunoSEQ multiplex PCR, the repertoire was profiled, and TCRdb retains in-frame clones only, with some absent. The data contain about 38,000 clones, around 68% of them singletons. V is TRBV7-9 and J is TRBJ2-5; TRBD2 matches 8 bases. This clonotype was sampled from a person in their 60s with breast cancer. Sequencing was performed on blood. This chain's CDR3 is CASSLGRSGGGRQETQYF. CDR3 bases: TGTGCCAGCAGCTTAGGGAGATCCGGCGGGGGGCGCCAAGAGACCCAGTACTTC.